This is a list of T cell receptor beta chains from one sample in a study of cytomegalovirus exposure and HLA in healthy donors. Assay: immunoSEQ multiplex PCR; the TCRdb copy retains only in-frame clones and omits some. The sample includes about 130,000 clones, 75% to 85% of them seen just once. The sequenced material came from PBMCs. Receptors originate from a man aged 45-65 years in good health and CMV-seronegative. Both conserved end residues are part of each CDR3. The D gene is left open where the match is weak. Rows may omit the clone size; those that give it use once, few, many or a size class.

clone size	D gene	V gene	J gene	CDR3 protein	CDR3 DNA
NA	NA	TRBV15	TRBJ2-1	CATSPPRPAYNEQFF	TGTGCCACCAGCCCCCCTCGCCCAGCCTACAATGAGCAGTTCTTC
NA	NA	TRBV15	TRBJ1-2	CATSGYRSLEDYGYTF	TGTGCCACCAGCGGGTACCGATCCCTGGAGGACTATGGCTACACCTTC
few	NA	TRBV1	TRBJ1-4	CTSSQGRQGSDEKLFF	TGCACCAGCAGCCAAGGACGACAGGGGAGTGACGAAAAACTGTTTTTT
NA	NA	TRBV5-4	TRBJ1-1	CASSVLTVNTEAFF	TGTGCCAGCAGCGTACTGACTGTGAACACTGAAGCTTTCTTT
NA	TRBD1	TRBV6-5	TRBJ1-5	CASSRQGRHQPQHF	TGTGCCAGCAGCCGACAGGGGCGGCATCAGCCCCAGCATTTT
NA	TRBD1	TRBV10-3	TRBJ2-1	CAISAGQGDVGSYNEQFF	TGTGCCATCAGTGCAGGACAGGGAGATGTTGGCTCCTACAATGAGCAGTTCTTC
NA	NA	TRBV12-2	TRBJ2-5	CASRLVEASGVLQETQYF	TGTGCAAGTCGCTTAGTGGAGGCTAGCGGGGTACTCCAAGAGACCCAGTACTTC
NA	NA	TRBV7-8	TRBJ1-2	CASSPHMSVGGYTF	TGTGCCAGCAGCCCCCATATGAGCGTTGGTGGCTACACCTTC
NA	TRBD2	TRBV6-1	TRBJ2-1	CATRSGGVYEQFF	TGTGCCACACGCAGCGGGGGGGTCTATGAGCAGTTCTTC
NA	NA	TRBV30	TRBJ2-7	CAWSVTGSYEQYF	TGTGCCTGGAGTGTAACAGGCTCCTACGAGCAGTACTTC
NA	NA	TRBV5-4	TRBJ2-3	CASSPSRDTDTQYF	TGTGCCAGCAGCCCTTCGAGGGACACAGATACGCAGTATTTT
NA	TRBD1	TRBV5-1	TRBJ1-2	CASSLDTDRGDGYTF	TGCGCCAGCAGCTTGGATACCGACAGGGGAGACGGCTACACCTTC
once	NA	TRBV30	TRBJ2-7	CAWSVLVGGEQYF	TGTGCCTGGAGTGTACTGGTAGGCGGGGAGCAGTACTTC
NA	TRBD2	TRBV30	TRBJ2-7	CAWSVGVAGSYEQYF	TGTGCCTGGAGTGTAGGGGTAGCGGGATCCTACGAGCAGTACTTC
NA	TRBD2	TRBV9	TRBJ2-1	CASSVGGGTYNEQFF	TGTGCCAGCAGCGTCGGCGGGGGGACCTACAATGAGCAGTTCTTC
NA	NA	TRBV19	TRBJ1-6	CASSMRNSPLHF	TGTGCCAGTAGTATGAGAAATTCACCCCTCCACTTT
once	TRBD1	TRBV5-1	TRBJ2-1	CASSGSPQGANNEQFF	TGCGCCAGCAGCGGAAGCCCCCAGGGGGCAAACAATGAGCAGTTCTTC
NA	NA	TRBV7-9	TRBJ2-1	CASSFVVYEQFF	TGTGCCAGCAGCTTTGTAGTATATGAGCAGTTCTTC
NA	TRBD1	TRBV10-1	TRBJ2-6	CASIVKGGAVKGAGANVLTF	TGCGCCAGTATCGTAAAAGGGGGCGCGGTAAAAGGTGCTGGGGCCAACGTCCTGACTTTC
NA	NA	TRBV7-2	TRBJ2-1	CASSLGTVINEQFF	TGTGCCAGCAGCTTAGGGACAGTAATTAATGAGCAGTTCTTC
NA	TRBD1	TRBV6-6	TRBJ2-5	CASNQNRGNVETQYF	TGTGCCAGCAATCAGAACAGGGGAAACGTCGAGACCCAGTACTTC
NA	NA	TRBV4-1	TRBJ1-2	CASSQGSLLGQNYGYTF	TGCGCCAGCAGCCAAGGGTCCTTATTGGGACAAAACTATGGCTACACCTTC
NA	NA	TRBV9	TRBJ1-4	CASSVSHGGEKLFF	TGTGCCAGCAGCGTGAGCCATGGCGGTGAAAAACTGTTTTTT
few	NA	TRBV5-1	TRBJ2-5	CASSAPQETQYF	TGCGCCAGCAGCGCGCCCCAAGAGACCCAGTACTTC
NA	NA	TRBV5-6	TRBJ2-5	CASSLATGTTLGETQYF	TGTGCCAGCAGCTTGGCCACCGGGACAACCTTGGGAGAGACCCAGTACTTC
NA	TRBD1	TRBV4-1	TRBJ1-6	CASSQGYLRDRNSPLHF	TGCGCCAGCAGCCAAGGCTACCTCCGGGACAGGAATTCACCCCTCCACTTT
NA	NA	TRBV5-1	TRBJ1-3	CASSPRTRHSGNTIYF	TGCGCCAGCAGCCCGAGAACTAGGCACTCTGGAAACACCATATATTTT
NA	TRBD1	TRBV2	TRBJ2-2	CASIADRTGELFF	TGTGCCAGCATTGCGGACAGGACCGGGGAGCTGTTTTTT
NA	NA	TRBV4-2	TRBJ1-5	CASSQDGQYNQPQHF	TGTGCCAGCAGCCAAGATGGACAGTACAATCAGCCCCAGCATTTT
NA	NA	TRBV18	TRBJ2-3	CASTPTGTTDTQYF	TGTGCCAGCACACCTACAGGAACCACAGATACGCAGTATTTT
NA	NA	TRBV15	TRBJ1-1	CATSRDSLRFAEAFF	TGTGCCACCAGCAGAGACTCCCTGAGATTCGCTGAAGCTTTCTTT
NA	NA	TRBV19	TRBJ1-1	CASSIARAGLPEAFF	TGTGCCAGTAGTATAGCTCGGGCAGGGCTCCCTGAAGCTTTCTTT
NA	TRBD1	TRBV11-1	TRBJ2-4	CASSFTSGQGRNIQYF	TGTGCCAGCAGCTTCACTTCTGGACAGGGTAGGAACATTCAGTACTTC
few	TRBD2	TRBV11-2	TRBJ2-7	CATAGDIGLEQYF	TGTGCCACAGCGGGGGACATTGGTCTAGAGCAGTACTTC
once	NA	TRBV7-6	TRBJ2-7	CASSLAGTHSYEQYF	TGTGCCAGCAGCTTAGCAGGGACACACTCCTACGAGCAGTACTTC
NA	NA	TRBV6-1	TRBJ1-2	CASSEADSYGYTF	TGTGCCAGCAGTGAAGCGGACAGCTATGGCTACACCTTC
NA	NA	TRBV4-1	TRBJ2-5	CASSQGTVEETQYF	TGCGCCAGCAGCCAAGGGACAGTTGAAGAGACCCAGTACTTC
NA	NA	TRBV19	TRBJ1-3	CASSTRGPVGFSFGNTIYF	TGTGCCAGTAGTACCCGCGGCCCGGTAGGATTTTCGTTTGGAAACACCATATATTTT
NA	TRBD2	TRBV13	TRBJ2-1	CASSLMVAGGNRHNEQFF	TGTGCCAGCAGCTTAATGGTAGCGGGGGGGAACCGTCACAATGAGCAGTTCTTC
NA	NA	TRBV5-1	TRBJ1-3	CASSLNRWTNTIYF	TGCGCCAGCAGCTTAAATCGGTGGACTAACACCATATATTTT
NA	TRBD1	TRBV10-3	TRBJ1-1	CAISEFDGTGGSLGTEAFF	TGTGCCATCAGTGAGTTCGATGGGACAGGGGGCTCCTTAGGCACTGAAGCTTTCTTT
once	NA	TRBV11-3	TRBJ2-2	CASSVNTGELFF	TGTGCCAGCAGCGTAAACACCGGGGAGCTGTTTTTT
NA	NA	TRBV6-1	TRBJ1-3	CASSETVGLGLRPGNTIYF	TGTGCCAGCAGTGAAACCGTCGGTCTGGGGCTCAGGCCCGGAAACACCATATATTTT
NA	TRBD1	TRBV29-1	TRBJ1-5	CSVGGTGDQPQHF	TGCAGCGTTGGGGGGACAGGGGATCAGCCCCAGCATTTT
NA	TRBD1	TRBV10-2	TRBJ2-7	CASTKGQAYYEQYF	TGCGCCAGCACCAAGGGACAGGCCTACTACGAGCAGTACTTC
NA	NA	TRBV4-3	TRBJ1-1	CASSQGRQYLNTEAFF	TGCGCCAGCAGCCAGGGTCGACAGTATCTGAACACTGAAGCTTTCTTT
NA	NA	TRBV29-1	TRBJ1-2	CSVPGGIMANYVYTF	TGCAGCGTCCCCGGGGGGATCATGGCTAACTATGTCTACACCTTC
NA	TRBD1	TRBV6-5	TRBJ1-1	CASSYRGGAKAFF	TGTGCCAGCAGTTACCGAGGGGGCGCGAAGGCTTTCTTT
NA	TRBD2	TRBV6-6	TRBJ2-1	CASSRTSGQNEQFF	TGTGCCAGCAGTAGGACTAGCGGTCAAAATGAGCAGTTCTTC
NA	NA	TRBV21-1	TRBJ2-2	CARSGGRNTGELFF	TGTGCCCGATCCGGGGGACGTAACACCGGGGAGCTGTTTTTT
NA	TRBD1	TRBV4-2	TRBJ1-3	CASSRRLGTVGNTIYF	TGTGCCAGCAGCCGGAGGCTAGGGACAGTTGGAAACACCATATATTTT
NA	TRBD1	TRBV4-1	TRBJ1-1	CASTDRQGVLGTEAFF	TGCGCCAGCACGGACCGACAGGGGGTATTGGGAACTGAAGCTTTCTTT
NA	NA	TRBV6-5	TRBJ1-6	CASSYSWRYNSPLHF	TGTGCCAGCAGTTACTCTTGGAGGTACAATTCACCCCTCCACTTT
once	NA	TRBV30	TRBJ1-4	CAWTRLGATNEKLFF	TGTGCCTGGACCAGACTTGGTGCAACTAATGAAAAACTGTTTTTT
NA	TRBD2	TRBV9	TRBJ2-7	CASSPSSGGSYEQYF	TGTGCCAGCAGCCCCTCGAGCGGGGGGTCCTACGAGCAGTACTTC
once	NA	TRBV6-1	TRBJ2-4	CASRLPRGDIQYF	TGTGCCAGCAGGTTGCCCCGTGGAGACATTCAGTACTTC
NA	NA	TRBV6-5	TRBJ1-5	CASSSSTGGQPQHF	NA